This entry describes one T cell receptor beta chain. The V end lost 1 base, the J end lost 10 bases, and 13 bases lay between the germline ends. This CDR3 region has 13 residues. The germline CDR1 and CDR2 sequences are LNHNV and YYDKDF (reference sequence). The data were taken from a study of CD8 T cells in Susac syndrome. An amount of RNA that ranged from roughly 0.5 to 1 ug was reverse transcribed with random hexamers. Using its own MiXCR run on the immunoSEQ multiplex PCR reads, TCRdb lists one record per CDR3 protein. The sample lists about 210,000 distinct CDR3 sequences; 95% were seen once. The receptor comes from a human donor with multiple sclerosis. Sequenced: CD4+ T cells from PBMCs. The chain recombines TRBV15 with TRBJ1-1; tentatively, D is TRBD1 (5 bases). Here the CDR3 DNA reads TGTGCCACCAGCAGAGTTGATTCAGGGCGAGCTTTCTTT. This encodes CATSRVDSGRAFF.